This TCR beta chain was identified in a study of identical twins. Study-level results: In zero-insertion analyses, partial confounding could arise from invariant MAIT and iNKT cells.

Unique molecular identifiers were present on cDNA, and template switching added a universal primer site. TCRdb ran MiXCR on the 5' RACE reads and lists one entry per CDR3 protein. The sample includes 500,000 to 700,000 distinct CDR3 sequences, around 7.5% of them seen just once. Only healthy Caucasians were included as donors. The germline gives CDR1 SNHLY, CDR2 FYNNEI. The CDR3 covers 13 residues. Unmatched junction bases numbered 3, after V lost 3 bases and J lost 7 bases. Points on this clonotype: Antigen specificity is unknown.

These same data were also listed under a study on yellow fever vaccine responses in identical twins. That publication notes: Reportedly, twins showed a vaccine T cell response that looked partly convergent and partly personalized.

The clonotype comes from a woman aged 18-29 years in good health. Sequenced: PBMCs. The J gene is TRBJ2-1, the V gene TRBV2; 7 bases align to TRBD2. This chain's CDR3 is CASSDRTRNEQFF. The DNA of the CDR3 is TGTGCCAGCAGTGACCGGACTAGGAATGAGCAGTTCTTC.